Listed here is a single T cell receptor beta chain. Its antigen is currently unknown. In the original workflow: Filtering was not the same, since immunoSEQ gave junction-only sequences without quality scores. Sequencing was performed with immunoSEQ multiplex PCR; in TCRdb, only in-frame clones are kept and a portion is missing. Clone size and the V and J calls come from that table; the DNA yielded D and trimming. The top ten hold more than 0.9% of the sample, which has some 2 million clones, approximately 94% seen once. Germline V gene lookup returns CDR1 MNHNS and CDR2 SASEGT. This CDR3 has 13 residues. V shed 11 bases and J shed 2 bases, with 10 bases lying between them. This record comes from a study of shared clonotypes between healthy human individuals. Study results and caveats: Richness estimates generally favored naive over memory subsets.

CD45RO-negative, CCR7-selected cells formed the naive CD8 fraction, which excluded terminally differentiated effector memory CD45RA+ cells. The genes are TRBV6-1 and TRBJ1-6, with D perhaps matching TRBD1 (6 bases). Sequencing used naive CD8+ T cells sorted from blood. The TCR comes from a young man in good health. The CDR3 reads CAVRDTYNSPLHF. The CDR3 DNA sequence: TGTGCCGTAAGGGACACCTATAATTCACCCCTCCACTTT.